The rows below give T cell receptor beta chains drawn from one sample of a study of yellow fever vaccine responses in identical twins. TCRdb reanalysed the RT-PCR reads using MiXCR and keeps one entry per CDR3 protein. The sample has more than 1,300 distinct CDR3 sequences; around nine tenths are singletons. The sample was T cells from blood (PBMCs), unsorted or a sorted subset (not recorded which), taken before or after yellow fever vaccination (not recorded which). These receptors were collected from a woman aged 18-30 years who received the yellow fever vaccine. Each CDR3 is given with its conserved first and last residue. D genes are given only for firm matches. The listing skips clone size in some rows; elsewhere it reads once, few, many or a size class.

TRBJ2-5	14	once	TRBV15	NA	TGTGCCACCAGCAGAGAGAAGTACCAAGAGACCCAGTACTTC	CATSREKYQETQYF
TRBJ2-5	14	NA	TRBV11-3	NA	TGTGCCAGCAGCTTATTCTTGGGCCGGGAGACCCAGTACTTC	CASSLFLGRETQYF
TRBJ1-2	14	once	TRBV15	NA	TGTGCCACCAGCAGAGAAGGACAGTCCTATGGCTACACCTTC	CATSREGQSYGYTF
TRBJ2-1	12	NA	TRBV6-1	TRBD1	TGTGCCAGCACCCTAAAAACAGGGGATGGGATCTTC	CASTLKTGDGIF
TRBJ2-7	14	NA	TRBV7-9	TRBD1	TGTGCCAGCAGCTTAGGGGACAGTCCTTACGAGCAGTACTTC	CASSLGDSPYEQYF
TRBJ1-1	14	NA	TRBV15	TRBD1	TGTGCCACCAGCTCCGGACAGGGAGGCGCTGAAGCTTTCTTT	CATSSGQGGAEAFF
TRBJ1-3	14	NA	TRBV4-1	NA	TGCGCCAGCAGCCAAGATTCAGGGCGGCACACCATATATTTT	CASSQDSGRHTIYF
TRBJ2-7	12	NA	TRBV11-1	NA	TGTGCCAGCAGCAGGAACATCTACGAGCAGTACTTC	CASSRNIYEQYF
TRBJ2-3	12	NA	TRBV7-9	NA	TGTGCCAGCAGTGCGACGTTAGATACGCAGTATTTT	CASSATLDTQYF
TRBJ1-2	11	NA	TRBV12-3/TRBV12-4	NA	TGTGCCAGCAGTACAATGGGTGGCTACACCTTC	CASSTMGGYTF
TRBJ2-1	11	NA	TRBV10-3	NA	TGTGCCATCAGTGAGTCGGGTGAGCAGTTCTTC	CAISESGEQFF
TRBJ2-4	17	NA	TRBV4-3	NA	TGCGCCAGCAGCCAAGATGGGGAGGGGGCGGCCAAAAACATTCAGTACTTC	CASSQDGEGAAKNIQYF
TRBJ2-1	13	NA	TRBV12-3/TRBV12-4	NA	TGTGCCAGCAGCCTCATAGGGGTCAATGAGCAGTTCTTC	CASSLIGVNEQFF
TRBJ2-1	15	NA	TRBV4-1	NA	TGCGCCAGCAGCCAAGAGCGGCCTTCCTACAATGAGCAGTTCTTC	CASSQERPSYNEQFF
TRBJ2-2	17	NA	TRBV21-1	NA	TGTGCCAGCACCACCCGAGGAGGGGGTTCGGACACCGGGGAGCTGTTTTTT	CASTTRGGGSDTGELFF
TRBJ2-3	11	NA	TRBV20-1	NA	TGCAGTGCCCGAAACACAGATACGCAGTATTTT	CSARNTDTQYF
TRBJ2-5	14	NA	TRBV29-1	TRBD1	TGCAGCGTAGTGACAGGGCCCTTCAAAGAGACCCAGTACTTC	CSVVTGPFKETQYF
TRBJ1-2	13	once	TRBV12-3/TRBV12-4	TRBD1	TGTGCCAGCAGATCACAGGGGCCGAGGGGCTACACCTTC	CASRSQGPRGYTF
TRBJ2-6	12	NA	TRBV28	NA	TGTGCCAGCAGCTCCGGGGCCAACGTCCTGACTTTC	CASSSGANVLTF
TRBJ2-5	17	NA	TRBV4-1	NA	TGCGCCAGCAGCCAAGATTGGATCTCAGCGGCTCAAGAGACCCAGTACTTC	CASSQDWISAAQETQYF
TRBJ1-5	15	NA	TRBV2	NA	TGTGCCAGCAGTAAGGGCAGGGGCTTGAATCAGCCCCAGCATTTT	CASSKGRGLNQPQHF
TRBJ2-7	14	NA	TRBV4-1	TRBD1	TGCGCCAGCAGCCAAGGGACAGGGGACTACGAGCAGTACTTC	CASSQGTGDYEQYF
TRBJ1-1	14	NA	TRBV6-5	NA	TGTGCCAGCAGTTGGGCCGTCGCGAACACTGAAGCTTTCTTT	CASSWAVANTEAFF
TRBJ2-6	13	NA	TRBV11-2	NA	TGTGCCAGCAATCCCTCTGGGGCCAACGTCCTGACTTTC	CASNPSGANVLTF
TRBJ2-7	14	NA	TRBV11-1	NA	TGTGCCAGCAGCTCCTTTGGGGGTACATACGAGCAGTACTTC	CASSSFGGTYEQYF
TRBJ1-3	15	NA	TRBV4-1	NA	TGCGCCAGCAGCCAAGAATCGGGCTCTGGAAACACCATATATTTT	CASSQESGSGNTIYF
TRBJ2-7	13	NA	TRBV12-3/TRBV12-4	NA	TGTGCCAGCAGTTTTGCACGCACCTACGAGCAGTACTTC	CASSFARTYEQYF
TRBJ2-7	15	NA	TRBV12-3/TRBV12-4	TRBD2	TGTGCCAGCAAAATGGGACTAGCGGGAGTTTACGAGCAGTACTTC	CASKMGLAGVYEQYF
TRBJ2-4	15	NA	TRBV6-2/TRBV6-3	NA	TGTGCCAGCAGTTACGCCAAGGACGGACGCAACATTCAGTACTTC	CASSYAKDGRNIQYF
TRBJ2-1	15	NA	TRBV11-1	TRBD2	TGTGCCAGCCGTCTGGCGGGAGGAAATTACAATGAGCAGTTCTTC	CASRLAGGNYNEQFF
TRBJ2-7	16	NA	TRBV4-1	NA	TGCGCCAGCAGCCAAGATGATCGGACGACAGGCTACGAGCAGTACTTC	CASSQDDRTTGYEQYF
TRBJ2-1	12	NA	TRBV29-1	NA	TGCAGCGTTGAATCCGCTAGCCCTGAGCAGTTCTTC	CSVESASPEQFF
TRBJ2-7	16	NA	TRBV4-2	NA	TGTGCCAGCAGCCAAGAACTACCGGGACCAAGGGACGAGCAGTACTTC	CASSQELPGPRDEQYF
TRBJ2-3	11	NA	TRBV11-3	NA	TGTGCCAGCAGCTTAGCAGATACGCAGTATTTT	CASSLADTQYF
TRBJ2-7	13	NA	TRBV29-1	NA	TGCAGCGTTGCAGCTAGCGAGATCTACGAGCAGTACTTC	CSVAASEIYEQYF
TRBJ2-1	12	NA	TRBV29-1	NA	TGCAGCGTGGGAGACAGTTACAATGAGCAGTTCTTC	CSVGDSYNEQFF
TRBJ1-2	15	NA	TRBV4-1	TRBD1	TGCGCCAGCAGCCAAGTGACAGGGGGCAACTATGGCTACACCTTC	CASSQVTGGNYGYTF
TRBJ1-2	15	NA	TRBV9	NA	TGTGCCAGCAGCGGGGGAAGTGGAGCGGTGTATGGCTACACCTTC	CASSGGSGAVYGYTF
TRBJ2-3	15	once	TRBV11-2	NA	TGTGCCAGCAGCTTAGTTCCAGTCCTCACAGATACGCAGTATTTT	CASSLVPVLTDTQYF
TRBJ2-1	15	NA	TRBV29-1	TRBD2	TGCAGCGCCGAGCTACTAGCGGGAGGGGGGAATGAGCAGTTCTTC	CSAELLAGGGNEQFF
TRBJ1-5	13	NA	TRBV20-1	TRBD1	TGCAGTGCTGCTACAGGGGGCGGTCAGCCCCAGCATTTT	CSAATGGGQPQHF
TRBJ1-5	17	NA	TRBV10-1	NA	TGCGCCAGCAGTGAGTCGACAGAAAGTTATAGCAATCAGCCCCAGCATTTT	CASSESTESYSNQPQHF
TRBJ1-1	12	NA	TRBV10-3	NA	TGTGCCATCAGTGAGTCTGAGACTGAAGCTTTCTTT	CAISESETEAFF
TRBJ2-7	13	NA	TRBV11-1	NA	TGTGCCAGCAGCCCACCGGGCTCCTACGAGCAGTACTTC	CASSPPGSYEQYF
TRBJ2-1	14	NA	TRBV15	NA	TGTGCCACCAGCAGAGCAGGGACGTACAATGAGCAGTTCTTC	CATSRAGTYNEQFF
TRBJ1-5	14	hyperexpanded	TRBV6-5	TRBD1	TGTGCCAGCAGTTACGGACAGGGCAATCAGCCCCAGCATTTT	CASSYGQGNQPQHF
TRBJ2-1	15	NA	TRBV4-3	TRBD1	TGCGCCAGCACCCCAGACAGGGGATCCTACAATGAGCAGTTCTTC	CASTPDRGSYNEQFF
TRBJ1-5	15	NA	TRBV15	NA	TGTGCCACCAGCAGAGATGGTACAAGCAATCAGCCCCAGCATTTT	CATSRDGTSNQPQHF
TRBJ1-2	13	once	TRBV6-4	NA	TGTGCCAGCAGTTACTCGATTCACTATGGCTACACCTTC	CASSYSIHYGYTF
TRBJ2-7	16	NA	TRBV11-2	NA	TGTGCCAGCAGCTTAGACGGGGGAAGAAGCTCCTACGAGCAGTACTTC	CASSLDGGRSSYEQYF
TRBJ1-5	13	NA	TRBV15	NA	TGTGCCACCAGCAAGGCCCCGGGGAAACCCCAGCATTTT	CATSKAPGKPQHF